The 32 T cell receptor beta chains below all came from one sample that was sequenced in a study of blood T cell repertoires in COVID-19. Profiling relied on immunoSEQ multiplex PCR, and the TCRdb table lists in-frame clones only, not all of them. The table lists hundreds of thousands of clones, more than 80% of them singletons. Sequenced material: peripheral blood. The source of these receptors is a woman younger than 35 with acute or convalescent COVID-19.

The CDR3 DNA follows: TGTGCCAGCAGCTTAAGGCGGGGGCAGGGGAATGAGCAGTTCTTC. Translation gives CASSLRRGQGNEQFF. V usage is TRBV11-3 and J usage is TRBJ2-1; possible D gene TRBD2, 7 bases. V gave up 2 bases and J gave up 7 bases, with 15 bases separating them. This CDR3 comprises 15 residues. Looked up from germline, CDR1 is SGHNT and CDR2 is YENEEA.

The chain recombines TRBV6-6 with TRBJ2-7, with 7 nucleotides matching TRBD1. Germline V lookup: CDR1 MNHNY, CDR2 SVGAGI (reference sequence). The CDR3 is made up of 15 amino acids. The ends lost 5 bases at V and 4 bases at J; junction bases unmatched: 11. The DNA for the CDR3 is TGTGCCAGCAGTCCTGAGGGCAGGGGGATTTACGAGCAGTACTTC. Its protein is CASSPEGRGIYEQYF.

V usage is TRBV4-1 and J usage is TRBJ1-5; D uncertain. V was cut by 1 base and J by 2 bases, with 12 bases left in between. CDR3 length equals 16 residues. Germline V gene sequence: CDR1 MGHRA, CDR2 YSYEKL. Written as DNA, the CDR3 is TGCGCCAGCAGCCAAGTCATCGGGAAGGGCAATCAGCCCCAGCATTTT. Translating gives CASSQVIGKGNQPQHF.

The chain carries TRBV5-4 and TRBJ1-2, with D tentatively TRBD1 (6 bases). Trimming took off 6 bases at V and 4 bases at J, with 13 bases between the two ends. Germline values: CDR1 SGHNT, CDR2 YYREEE (reference sequence). The CDR3 covers 13 residues. CDR3 DNA sequence: TGTGCCAGCACCCTTGGGGGCAGCTATGGCTACACCTTC. Encoded protein: CASTLGGSYGYTF.

This clone was detected only a few times. The genes are TRBV6-2 or TRBV6-3 and TRBJ2-3; 8 bases map to TRBD2. This CDR3 is 14 amino acids long. The germline CDR1 and CDR2 sequences are MNHEY and SVGEGT. The V segment lost 6 bases and the J segment 4 bases; nucleotides outside the gene matches: 6. CDR3 sequence reads: CASSHGGEADTQYF. CDR3 sequence (DNA): TGTGCCAGCAGCCACGGGGGGGAGGCAGATACGCAGTATTTT.

This clone appeared a few times. The V and J genes are TRBV27 and TRBJ1-5; TRBD1 is a possible D gene (6 bases). V dropped 2 bases and J dropped 5 bases, with 10 bases sitting between them. The germline V gene has CDR1 MNHEY and CDR2 SMNVEV (reference sequence). The CDR3 totals 14 residues. The CDR3 DNA reads as TGTGCCAGCAGTTTAAGGCAGGGGCATCAGCCCCAGCATTTT. Its protein is CASSLRQGHQPQHF.

CDR3 nucleotide sequence: TGCGCCAGCAGCCGCCCCGGGAGCTCCTACGAGCAGTACTTC. Its protein is CASSRPGSSYEQYF. The chain employs TRBV5-1 and TRBJ2-7; possibly TRBD2 for D (6 bases). V was pared by 4 bases and J by 0 bases, with 11 bases between. Germline assignment: CDR1 SGHRS and CDR2 YFSETQ. The CDR3 covers 14 residues.

V and J are TRBV3-1 (or the pseudogene TRBV3-2) and TRBJ2-3, with 8 bases aligning to TRBD2. This CDR3 has 16 amino acids. Germline CDR1 reads LGHDT; CDR2 reads YNNKEL (reference sequence). The V segment lost 1 base and the J segment 5 bases; nucleotides outside the gene matches: 8. The CDR3 spells CASSQAGLAGRDTQYF. The CDR3 region has the DNA TGTGCCAGCAGCCAAGCGGGTTTAGCGGGGAGAGATACGCAGTATTTT.

This chain links TRBV27 with TRBJ1-3; D may be TRBD1 (6 bases). CDR1 and CDR2 (germline): MNHEY, SMNVEV (reference sequence). V lost 6 bases and J 3 bases, leaving 15 bases between the germline ends. This CDR3 contains 15 residues. The CDR3 bases are TGTGCCAGCAGCTCAGGACAGACGGGTGGAAACACCATATATTTT. It codes for CASSSGQTGGNTIYF.

On this clone itself: The sample holds other DNA sequences that translate to the same CDR3. CDR3 residues: CASSYSLTDTQYF. The CDR3 nucleotides read TGTGCCAGCAGTTACTCCCTAACAGATACGCAGTATTTT. J is TRBJ2-3 and V is TRBV6-2 or TRBV6-3; D gene uncertain. Trimming removed 0 bases from V and 3 bases from J, with 4 bases in between. The CDR3 totals 13 residues. CDR1 and CDR2 from the germline V gene are MNHEY and SVGEGT.

V is TRBV27 and J is TRBJ1-2; possibly TRBD1 for D (5 bases). The length of the CDR3 is 14 residues. Germline V gene lookup returns CDR1 MNHEY and CDR2 SMNVEV (reference sequence). Trimming removed 5 bases at V and 2 bases at J, with 12 bases between. CDR3 region: CASSPGESNYGYTF. CDR3 coding DNA: TGTGCCAGCAGTCCGGGGGAGTCCAACTATGGCTACACCTTC.

This chain links TRBV12-1 with TRBJ1-2. TRBV12-1 is shown as a pseudogene. The CDR3 consists of 16 residues. The DNA of the CDR3 is TGTGCCAGCAGCTTTTGTGGAGGGGAGTTTCGCTATGGCTACACCTTC. This sequence encodes CASSFCGGEFRYGYTF.

The chain has TRBV11-2 and TRBJ1-6; 9 bases align to TRBD1. After removal of 8 bases from V and 8 bases from J, the junction contained 4 bases not matched to a gene. The length of the CDR3 is 13 residues. Germline CDR1 and CDR2: SGHAT and FQNNGV. This CDR3 reads CASLGQGYSPLHF. The CDR3 DNA follows: TGTGCCAGCCTTGGACAGGGGTATTCACCCCTCCACTTT.

Here the CDR3 DNA reads TGTGCCAGCAGCCTGACAGGAGACTACACCTTC. It is translated as CASSLTGDYTF. The chain couples TRBV3-1 (or the pseudogene TRBV3-2) to TRBJ1-2, with D perhaps matching TRBD1 (6 bases). The V and J ends lost 4 bases and 10 bases respectively, with 10 bases between them. The germline V gene has CDR1 LGHDT and CDR2 YNNKEL (reference sequence). The CDR3 runs 11 residues.

A note on this clone: The sample holds other DNA sequences that translate to the same CDR3. The genes are TRBV9 and TRBJ1-1, with TRBD1 identical over 7 bases. The CDR3 runs 15 residues. The J segment lost 2 bases and the V segment lost 0 bases, leaving 4 bases of the junction unmatched. Germline CDR1 reads SGDLS; CDR2 reads YYNGEE. Here the CDR3 reads CASSVETGINTEAFF. CDR3 DNA sequence: TGTGCCAGCAGCGTAGAGACAGGGATTAACACTGAAGCTTTCTTT.

The genes are TRBV4-3 and TRBJ2-7, with 7 nucleotides matching TRBD1. CDR1 and CDR2 (germline): LGHNA, YSLEER. V lost 0 bases and J lost 3; bases outside the gene matches: 8. This CDR3 is 16 amino acids long. CDR3 loop: CASSQDSGQRYYEQYF. For the CDR3, the DNA is TGCGCCAGCAGCCAAGATTCGGGACAGCGGTACTACGAGCAGTACTTC.

The genes are TRBV21-1 and TRBJ1-5; the listed D gene, TRBD1, was not tested against the DNA. TRBV21-1 is a pseudogene locus. The CDR3 runs 17 residues. CDR3 residues: CASSGRRNRGKRQPQHF. Here the CDR3 DNA reads TGTGCCAGCAGCGGCCGGCGGAACAGGGGAAAGAGACAGCCCCAGCATTTT.

The chain is built from TRBV7-2 and TRBJ2-7; a weak D match, TRBD2 (5 bases). The CDR3 runs to 15 residues. Trimming stripped 5 bases from V and 4 bases from J, with 18 bases between. The germline V gene has CDR1 SGHTA and CDR2 FQGNSA. The CDR3 sequence is CASSPGSLWGYEQYF. CDR3 in DNA: TGTGCCAGCAGCCCGGGGAGTTTATGGGGATACGAGCAGTACTTC.

This clone has only one observation. This rearrangement joins TRBV11-2 to TRBJ2-7; 10 bases are a match to TRBD2. Germline CDR1 reads SGHAT; CDR2 reads FQNNGV. The junction had 7 bases not matched to a gene; V was cut back by 4 bases and J by 4 bases. This CDR3 has 15 residues. In DNA, the CDR3 is TGTGCCAGCAGCTCTATTAGCGGGGGGAGATACGAGCAGTACTTC. This codes for CASSSISGGRYEQYF. The complete variable domain, with remaining parts taken from reference TRBV11-2 and TRBJ2-7, reads EAGVAQSPRYKIIEKRQSVAFWCNPISGHATLYWYQQILGQGPKLLIQFQNNGVVDDSQLPKDRFSAERLKGVDSTLKIQPAKLEDSAVYLCASSSISGGRYEQYFGPGTRLTVT.

This chain connects TRBV4-1 to TRBJ2-5; 9 bases match TRBD1. The V segment lost 1 base and the J segment 5 bases; nucleotides outside the gene matches: 11. Per germline, CDR1 MGHRA and CDR2 YSYEKL. This CDR3 is 17 amino acids long. The CDR3: CASSQGGTGTRRETQYF. CDR3 sequence (DNA): TGCGCCAGCAGCCAAGGGGGGACAGGGACGAGGAGGGAGACCCAGTACTTC.

V is TRBV29-1 and J is TRBJ2-3, with 8 bases matching TRBD1. There are 12 residues in the CDR3. V lost 8 bases and J lost 3; bases outside the gene matches: 4. Germline CDR1 reads SQVTM; CDR2 reads ANQGSEA. CDR3 bases: TGCAGCACCGACAGGGGTACAGATACGCAGTATTTT. Its protein product is CSTDRGTDTQYF.

This clone was recorded only once. V gene TRBV5-1 combines with J gene TRBJ1-2; D is unclear. CDR3 length: 12 amino acids. Trimming removed 5 bases at V and 0 bases at J, with 5 bases between. Germline V gives CDR1 SGHRS, CDR2 YFSETQ. CDR3: CASSLTNYGYTF. The CDR3 DNA reads TGCGCCAGCAGTCTTACTAACTATGGCTACACCTTC. The whole variable domain, filled in from reference TRBV5-1 and TRBJ1-2, reads KAGVTQTPRYLIKTRGQQVTLSCSPISGHRSVSWYQQTPGQGLQFLFEYFSETQRNKGNFPGRFSGRQFSNSRSEMNVSTLELGDSALYLCASSLTNYGYTFGSGTRLTVV.

The V gene is TRBV6-1, the J gene TRBJ2-7; the match to TRBD1 covers 8 bases. The CDR3 has 15 amino acids. Trimming cost V 3 bases and J 2 bases; bases outside gene matches: 6. The germline V gene has CDR1 MNHNS and CDR2 SASEGT. The CDR3 DNA sequence: TGTGCCAGCAGTGAGGACAGGGCTTCCGCCTACGAGCAGTACTTC. As protein: CASSEDRASAYEQYF.

This clone has more than one count but fewer than ten. The CDR3 nucleotides read TGTGCCAGCAGGCAAACGAACAGGGTGGATGGCTACACCTTC. The encoded protein is CASRQTNRVDGYTF. This chain joins TRBV3-1 (or the pseudogene TRBV3-2) and TRBJ1-2, with D tentatively TRBD1 (6 bases). CDR3 size: 14 residues. Germline-derived CDR1 and CDR2 are LGHDT and YNNKEL (reference sequence). V was cut by 6 bases and J by 6 bases, with 17 bases left in between.

V gene TRBV18 combines with J gene TRBJ1-2; the D is unclear. V was pared by 2 bases and J by 0 bases, with 10 bases between. There are 15 residues in the CDR3. The germline V gene has CDR1 KGHSH and CDR2 LQKENI. As DNA, the CDR3 is TGTGCCAGCTCACCAACGGGAGCGGCTAACTATGGCTACACCTTC. Protein sequence: CASSPTGAANYGYTF. The entire variable domain, with the rest obtained from reference TRBV18 and TRBJ1-2, is as follows: NAGVMQNPRHLVRRRGQEARLRCSPMKGHSHVYWYRQLPEEGLKFMVYLQKENIIDESGMPKERFSAEFPKEGPSILRIQQVVRGDSAAYFCASSPTGAANYGYTFGSGTRLTVV.

This clone was counted a single time. The chain carries TRBV6-6 and TRBJ1-3, with a tentative D call TRBD1 (6 bases). Germline values: CDR1 MNHNY, CDR2 SVGAGI (reference sequence). The CDR3 covers 14 residues. V shed 6 bases and J shed 0 bases, with 9 bases lying between them. This chain's CDR3 is CASRQGISGNTIYF. CDR3 coding DNA: TGTGCCAGCAGGCAGGGGATCTCTGGAAACACCATATATTTT.

The gene calls are TRBV7-2 and TRBJ1-2, with a possible D match to TRBD1 (5 bases). V dropped 3 bases and J dropped 7 bases, with 12 bases sitting between them. Germline V gene sequence: CDR1 SGHTA, CDR2 FQGNSA. There are 13 residues in the CDR3. The CDR3 region has the DNA TGTGCCAGCAGCTTCGGCAGGGAGGGTGGCTACACCTTC. It is translated as CASSFGREGGYTF.

The rearrangement joins TRBV7-9 to TRBJ2-5; 9 bases are shared with TRBD2. Germline V gene lookup returns CDR1 SEHNR and CDR2 FQNEAQ (reference sequence). The CDR3 spans 17 residues. Trimming cost V 0 bases and J 2 bases; bases outside gene matches: 7. The CDR3 DNA sequence: TGTGCCAGCAGCTTAGCGGCCAGCGGGGGGCCTCAAGAGACCCAGTACTTC. It is translated as CASSLAASGGPQETQYF.

The J gene is TRBJ2-7, the V gene TRBV29-1; a possible D gene is TRBD2 (7 bases). Trimming stripped 3 bases from V and 7 bases from J, with 19 bases between. This CDR3 has 14 residues. Germline V gives CDR1 SQVTM, CDR2 ANQGSEA. Here the CDR3 reads CSVEFSGGWGEQYF. Written as DNA, the CDR3 is TGCAGCGTTGAGTTCTCGGGGGGCTGGGGTGAGCAGTACTTC.

This clone was recorded only once. The chain employs TRBV7-2 and TRBJ1-1, with a weak D call TRBD1 (6 bases). V lost 2 bases and J lost 5, with 15 bases in between. This CDR3 spans 15 amino acids. The germline V gene has CDR1 SGHTA and CDR2 FQGNSA. CDR3 protein: CASSLQGRRGTEAFF. The CDR3 DNA reads TGTGCCAGCAGCTTACAGGGGCGAAGAGGGACTGAAGCTTTCTTT.

This rearrangement joins TRBV4-1 to TRBJ1-6, with 8 bases matching TRBD1. Germline V gene data show CDR1 as MGHRA and CDR2 as YSYEKL. The CDR3 is 15 amino acids. The V and J ends lost 3 bases and 9 bases, in that order; junction bases with no gene match: 7. The CDR3 nucleotides are TGCGCCAGCAGCCAGGGAGGACAGGGATTTTCACCCCTCCACTTT. Residues: CASSQGGQGFSPLHF.

J is TRBJ1-1 and V is TRBV5-1; D remains unclear. Germline loops: CDR1 SGHRS, CDR2 YFSETQ. This CDR3 region has 15 residues. Trimming removed 4 bases from V and 7 bases from J, with 20 bases in between. The DNA of the CDR3 is TGCGCCAGCAGCCCCGGGAGAGGGTGGATGGATGAAGCTTTCTTT. Translating gives CASSPGRGWMDEAFF.